Listed below are T cell receptor beta chains from one sample, sequenced in a study of cytomegalovirus exposure and HLA in healthy donors. Sequencing used immunoSEQ multiplex PCR; TCRdb keeps in-frame clones, though not all of them. The sample consists of 100,000 to 150,000 clones, over 70% of them appearing once. Material: PBMCs. These receptors were obtained from a woman aged 18 to 35 in good health and CMV-seronegative. Each CDR3 is given with its conserved first and last residue. D genes are given only for firm matches. Where a row states a size, it is once, few, many or the class of an expanded clone; other rows omit it.

-,TRBV2,-,TRBJ1-2,TGTGCCAATACCCTCCTGGGGGGGGCTACGGACTACACCTTC,CANTLLGGATDYTF
-,TRBV21-1,-,TRBJ2-7,TGTGCCAGCAGCAAAGATGAGTATCTCGACGAGCAGTACTTC,CASSKDEYLDEQYF
-,TRBV27,few,TRBJ1-4,TGTGCCAGCAGTTTATACGCGATGGCAACTAATGAAAAACTGTTTTTT,CASSLYAMATNEKLFF
-,TRBV13,-,TRBJ2-7,TGTGCCAGCTCCACGCGGGTCTTATACGAGCAGTACTTC,CASSTRVLYEQYF
TRBD2,TRBV5-6,-,TRBJ2-7,TGTGCCAGCAGCACCCTCCTAGCGGGAGGGCCCTACGAGCAGTACTTC,CASSTLLAGGPYEQYF
-,TRBV5-6,-,TRBJ2-5,TGTGCCAGCAGCCCCCTAGGAGGGTACCAAGAGACCCAGTACTTC,CASSPLGGYQETQYF
TRBD1,TRBV5-4,-,TRBJ1-2,TGTGCCAGCAGCCTCGACAGGGGGCGCTACTATGGCTACACCTTC,CASSLDRGRYYGYTF
TRBD2,TRBV5-4,-,TRBJ2-1,TGTGCCAGCAGCTGGAGGACTAGTAACAATGAGCAGTTCTTC,CASSWRTSNNEQFF
-,TRBV5-8,-,TRBJ1-2,TGTGCCAGCAGCCTACGGGGAGGGCTCGGCTATGGCTACACCTTC,CASSLRGGLGYGYTF
-,TRBV2,-,TRBJ2-3,TGTGCCAGCAAAGGACAGCCCACAGATACGCAGTATTTT,CASKGQPTDTQYF
TRBD2,TRBV9,few,TRBJ2-5,TGTGCCAGCAGCGTAGGGACTAGCTTAGAAGAGACCCAGTACTTC,CASSVGTSLEETQYF
-,TRBV7-8,-,TRBJ1-2,TGTGCCAGCAGCTCGACAGGTCTTTCCCGCAATGGCTACACCTTC,CASSSTGLSRNGYTF
-,TRBV7-2,-,TRBJ2-7,TGTGCCAGCAGCTTAACAGGATTCTACGAGCAGTACTTC,CASSLTGFYEQYF
-,TRBV4-3,once,TRBJ2-7,TGCGCCAGCAGCCACCAAGCAGGGATGAGGCTCTACGAGCAGTACTTC,CASSHQAGMRLYEQYF
-,TRBV27,few,TRBJ2-5,TGTGCCAGCAGTTTCGACCTAGGAGAGACCCAGTACTTC,CASSFDLGETQYF
-,TRBV19,-,TRBJ1-4,TGTGCCAGTACTGGGTTTAGCGGTGAAAAACTGTTTTTT,CASTGFSGEKLFF
-,TRBV7-6,few,TRBJ1-4,TGTGCCAGCAGCCCCGGACTTTCAACTAATGAAAAACTGTTTTTT,CASSPGLSTNEKLFF
TRBD1,TRBV7-9,-,TRBJ1-4,TGTGCCAGCAGCACTATAGGGACAGTTCATGAAAAACTGTTTTTT,CASSTIGTVHEKLFF
-,TRBV11-3,-,TRBJ1-6,TGTGCCAGCAGCTTACTAGGGAGCGATTCACCCCTCCACTTT,CASSLLGSDSPLHF
-,TRBV27,-,TRBJ1-5,TGTGCCAGCAGGCCCGGGGGGGGGTACAATCAGCCCCAGCATTTT,CASRPGGGYNQPQHF
TRBD2,TRBV11-2,once,TRBJ2-3,TGTGCCAGCAGCTTAGTCGGGGGGAGCACGGATACGCAGTATTTT,CASSLVGGSTDTQYF
-,TRBV20-1,-,TRBJ2-1,TGCAGTGCCTTGAGGAATGAGCAGTTCTTC,CSALRNEQFF
TRBD1,TRBV7-9,-,TRBJ2-1,TGTGCCAGCAGCTTACGGACAGGGGAAGATGAGCAGTTCTTC,CASSLRTGEDEQFF
TRBD1,TRBV19,-,TRBJ1-6,TGTGCCAGTAGTATTATATCTACAGGGGGCTGGAATTCACCCCTCCACTTT,CASSIISTGGWNSPLHF
TRBD2,TRBV2,-,TRBJ2-5,TGTGCCAGCAGGGGAACTAGCGGCCCCCAAGAGACCCAGTACTTC,CASRGTSGPQETQYF
-,TRBV2,-,TRBJ2-7,TGTGCCAGCAGTGATGGGGGCGTGCACGAGCAGTACTTC,CASSDGGVHEQYF
-,TRBV7-9,-,TRBJ2-1,TGTGCCAGCAGCTTAGTCGGGAGAAACAATGAGCAGTTCTTC,CASSLVGRNNEQFF